The clone carrying this TCR beta chain was found once. Its antigen is undetermined. Trimming took 1 base from V and 0 from J, leaving 10 bases between them. CDR3 length: 16 amino acids. Germline V gene sequence: CDR1 SGHAT, CDR2 FQNNGV. This entry belongs to a study of shared clonotypes between healthy human individuals. Points from the study as a whole: Clonotypes that were shared across a few donors made up about 5.1% of naive CD4 clonotypes.

The method was immunoSEQ multiplex PCR; TCRdb's version includes in-frame clones alone and lacks a portion of them. The data hold roughly 2.2 million clones, with approximately 90% observed a single time. Negatively enriched CD4+ T cells were divided by CD45RA into naive and memory. This receptor was identified in a man between 18 and 29 years old in good health. Some clones in this sample may be carry-over from other donors' samples. The genes are TRBV11-2 and TRBJ2-1; tentatively, D is TRBD1 (5 bases). Sequencing was done on a sample of naive CD4+ T cells from PBMCs. Documented subset: CD45RA+ positively selected. CDR3 loop: CASSLGGVGSYNEQFF. The DNA for the CDR3 is TGTGCCAGCAGCTTAGGGGGCGTTGGCTCCTACAATGAGCAGTTCTTC.